What follows are 24 T cell receptor beta chains derived from one specimen sequenced in a study of CD8 T cells in Susac syndrome. RNA, at roughly 0.5 to 1 ug, was reverse transcribed with random hexamers. TCRdb re-analysed the immunoSEQ multiplex PCR reads in MiXCR, keeping a single row per CDR3 protein. Of 150,000 to 200,000 distinct CDR3 sequences in the sample, roughly 96% were seen once. Source material: CD8+ T cells from PBMCs. These receptors came from a human donor with multiple sclerosis.

The rearrangement links TRBV6-1 to TRBJ2-7; TRBD1 matches 8 bases. CDR1 MNHNS and CDR2 SASEGT come from the germline V gene. The CDR3 extends over 14 amino acids. The V segment lost 4 bases and the J segment 2 bases; nucleotides outside the gene matches: 4. CDR3 residues: CASSAYRGTYEQYF. CDR3 coding DNA: TGTGCCAGCAGTGCCTACAGGGGGACCTACGAGCAGTACTTC.

This clonotype was seen just once. This chain uses TRBV5-1 with TRBJ1-5, with D possibly TRBD1 on 5 matching bases. The V gene lost 0 bases and the J gene lost 2 bases, with 12 bases spanning the gap. CDR3 length: 16 amino acids. From germline, CDR1 is SGHRS and CDR2 YFSETQ. CDR3 in DNA: TGCGCCAGCAGCTTGGGGGGACCTCGGGGCAATCAGCCCCAGCATTTT. Protein: CASSLGGPRGNQPQHF.

The chain joins TRBV27 to TRBJ2-7, with 9 bases fitting TRBD1. V lost 5 bases and J lost 3; bases outside the gene matches: 8. The CDR3 length is 15 residues. Germline CDR1 reads MNHEY; CDR2 reads SMNVEV (reference sequence). The CDR3 loop reads CASSLRDRVYYEQYF. The CDR3 DNA reads TGTGCCAGCAGTCTCCGGGACAGGGTATACTACGAGCAGTACTTC.

The count of this clonotype is one. The rearrangement uses TRBV9 and TRBJ1-2; D is ambiguous. Trimming took 0 bases from V and 4 from J, leaving 19 bases between them. The germline gives CDR1 SGDLS, CDR2 YYNGEE. This CDR3 contains 17 residues. The CDR3 protein is CASSVGPGPESSYGYTF. Here the CDR3 DNA reads TGTGCCAGCAGCGTAGGACCAGGCCCTGAAAGTTCCTATGGCTACACCTTC.

V is TRBV7-9 and J is TRBJ1-1; tentative D call: TRBD1 (5 bases). V lost 5 bases and J 1 base, leaving 14 bases between the germline ends. CDR1 SEHNR and CDR2 FQNEAQ come from the germline V gene (reference sequence). CDR3 size: 15 residues. As DNA, the CDR3 is TGTGCCAGCAGCCTCAGGGCCCTCCCGAACACTGAAGCTTTCTTT. This encodes CASSLRALPNTEAFF.

The chain carries TRBV29-1 and TRBJ1-2; D gene uncertain. The V gene's germline CDR1 is SQVTM and CDR2 ANQGSEA. V lost 7 bases to trimming and J lost 7 bases, with 13 bases between them. The CDR3 is 11 residues long. The CDR3 protein is CSAPWGFGYTF. As DNA, the CDR3 is TGCAGCGCCCCGTGGGGTTTTGGCTACACCTTC.

The V gene is TRBV5-1, the J gene TRBJ2-2; D may be TRBD1 or TRBD2 (6 bases each). The CDR3 runs to 16 residues. Germline V CDR1 and CDR2: SGHRS, YFSETQ. The V end lost 4 bases, the J end lost 5 bases, and 18 bases lay between the germline ends. The CDR3 reads CASSPRGPGETGELFF. CDR3 coding DNA: TGCGCCAGCAGCCCACGGGGGCCTGGGGAAACCGGGGAGCTGTTTTTT.

The rearrangement links TRBV9 to TRBJ2-7, with no clear D. Germline V gives CDR1 SGDLS, CDR2 YYNGEE. The CDR3 spans 14 residues. Trimming pared 4 bases from V and 9 bases from J, leaving 20 bases between. The CDR3 is CASSPRANLGRQYF. DNA for the CDR3: TGTGCCAGCAGCCCTCGGGCGAATTTGGGTAGGCAGTACTTC.

The chain is built from TRBV4-2 and TRBJ2-7; D is possibly TRBD2 (5 bases). The ends were cut back, 4 bases at V and 0 bases at J, with 13 bases in the middle. Looked up from germline, CDR1 is LGHNA and CDR2 is YNFKEQ. The CDR3 contains 15 residues. CDR3 amino acids: CASSPRTAGSYEQYF. The CDR3 DNA reads TGTGCCAGCAGCCCGAGGACGGCGGGCTCCTACGAGCAGTACTTC.

The V gene is TRBV27, the J gene TRBJ2-7, with no clear D. CDR1 is MNHEY and CDR2 is SMNVEV in the germline V gene (reference sequence). V lost 3 bases and J 0 bases, leaving 6 bases between the germline ends. The CDR3 loop spans 13 amino acids. The DNA of the CDR3 is TGTGCCAGCAGTTTTCTCACCTCCTACGAGCAGTACTTC. The encoded protein is CASSFLTSYEQYF.

The chain combines TRBV15 with TRBJ1-2; 7 positions match TRBD1. CDR1 and CDR2 from the germline V gene are LNHNV and YYDKDF (reference sequence). This CDR3 spans 12 amino acids. V lost 9 bases and J lost 4; bases outside the gene matches: 5. CDR3 amino acids: CATRDSLYGYTF. CDR3 DNA sequence: TGTGCCACTCGGGACAGCCTCTATGGCTACACCTTC.

The V and J genes are TRBV4-1 and TRBJ1-2, with D hard to call. Trimming pared 0 bases from V and 0 bases from J, leaving 11 bases between. The CDR3 length is 16 residues. The germline gives CDR1 MGHRA, CDR2 YSYEKL. CDR3 DNA: TGCGCCAGCAGCCAAGAGAGGGCGGCGGCTAACTATGGCTACACCTTC. It specifies CASSQERAAANYGYTF.

This sequence joins TRBV20-1 and TRBJ2-7, with D possibly being TRBD2 (6 bases). Trimming left V 6 bases short and J 0 bases short, with 12 bases between. The CDR3 consists of 13 residues. Per the germline V gene, CDR1 is DFQATT and CDR2 is SNEGSKA (reference sequence). CDR3 sequence reads: CSAGRESSYEQYF. The CDR3 DNA is TGCAGTGCCGGGCGGGAAAGCTCCTACGAGCAGTACTTC.

The J gene is TRBJ2-7, the V gene TRBV7-9; D is perhaps TRBD2 (5 bases). Per germline, CDR1 SEHNR and CDR2 FQNEAQ (reference sequence). The V end lost 5 bases, the J end lost 7 bases, and 12 bases lay between the germline ends. The CDR3 covers 12 residues. The CDR3: CASSQWENEQYF. The CDR3 nucleotides read TGTGCCAGCAGCCAGTGGGAGAATGAGCAGTACTTC.

The chain combines TRBV5-1 with TRBJ2-7, with TRBD2 identical over 9 bases. Germline values: CDR1 SGHRS, CDR2 YFSETQ. This CDR3 has 14 residues. Trimming at V came to 2 bases and at J to 7 bases, leaving 7 bases not matched to a gene. CDR3 loop: CASSLERGAGEQYF. DNA of the CDR3: TGCGCCAGCAGCTTAGAGCGGGGGGCAGGAGAGCAGTACTTC.

The rearrangement uses TRBV4-1 and TRBJ2-5; TRBD2 agrees at 7 bases. Germline V gives CDR1 MGHRA, CDR2 YSYEKL. This CDR3 region has 16 residues. The junction had 7 bases not matched to a gene; V was cut back by 2 bases and J by 1 base. The CDR3 DNA is TGCGCCAGCAGCCAACCAGAGACTAGCAGCCAAGAGACCCAGTACTTC. Translating it yields CASSQPETSSQETQYF.

This clonotype was observed once. The gene calls are TRBV20-1 and TRBJ2-1; no clear D. The V and J ends lost 6 bases and 8 bases respectively, with 14 bases between them. The length of the CDR3 is 12 residues. From germline, CDR1 is DFQATT and CDR2 SNEGSKA (reference sequence). The CDR3 DNA reads TGCAGTGCCCCTACCCCCCTCCATGAGCAGTTCTTC. Its protein product is CSAPTPLHEQFF.

J is TRBJ2-1 and V is TRBV14; D uncertain. The germline V and J ends were trimmed by 0 bases and 6 bases, with 9 bases remaining between them. Germline assignment: CDR1 SGHDN and CDR2 FVKESK. This CDR3 is 14 amino acids long. In nucleotides, the CDR3 is TGTGCCAGCAGCCAAGAAATAAGCTCCAATGAGCAGTTCTTC. Encoded protein: CASSQEISSNEQFF.

The V call is TRBV20-1, the J call TRBJ2-7, with TRBD1 matching over 7 bases. With 3 bases clipped from V and 2 bases from J, the junction kept 10 bases outside the gene matches. CDR1 DFQATT and CDR2 SNEGSKA come from the germline V gene (reference sequence). The CDR3 length is 15 residues. This CDR3 reads CSASGSGGDPYEQYF. DNA for the CDR3: TGCAGTGCTAGTGGCTCAGGGGGTGACCCCTACGAGCAGTACTTC.

The J gene is TRBJ2-7, the V gene TRBV11-2; no clear D gene. Germline-derived CDR1 and CDR2 are SGHAT and FQNNGV. Trimming took off 1 base at V and 4 bases at J, with 11 bases between the two ends. The CDR3 extends over 14 amino acids. CDR3 amino acids: CASSLGRQPYEQYF. The DNA of the CDR3 is TGTGCCAGCAGCTTAGGTCGCCAGCCGTACGAGCAGTACTTC. The full variable domain, rest sourced from reference TRBV11-2 and TRBJ2-7, is EAGVAQSPRYKIIEKRQSVAFWCNPISGHATLYWYQQILGQGPKLLIQFQNNGVVDDSQLPKDRFSAERLKGVDSTLKIQPAKLEDSAVYLCASSLGRQPYEQYFGPGTRLTVT.

CDR3 nucleotides: TGTGCCAGCAGTTACTCGGTGGGCGAGCAGTACTTC. Protein product: CASSYSVGEQYF. This chain links TRBV6-5 with TRBJ2-7; D unclear. Per the germline V gene, CDR1 is MNHEY and CDR2 is SVGAGI. This CDR3 comprises 12 residues. Trimming shortened V by 0 bases and J by 6 bases, and 6 bases separated the two germline ends.

The rearrangement joins TRBV2 to TRBJ2-1; TRBD2 agrees at 8 bases. CDR3 length: 11 amino acids. The ends lost 6 bases at V and 14 bases at J; junction bases unmatched: 6. Germline lookup yields CDR1 SNHLY and CDR2 FYNNEI. The CDR3 is CASRSGGLEFF. The CDR3 DNA reads TGTGCCAGCAGATCGGGGGGGCTAGAGTTCTTC.

This chain connects TRBV7-8 to TRBJ2-1; no definite D call. This CDR3 has 14 amino acids. V was clipped by 5 bases and J by 5 bases, with 13 bases between them. Germline V gene data show CDR1 as SGHVS and CDR2 as FQNEAQ. This CDR3 reads CASSTRSPHNEQFF. CDR3 bases: TGTGCCAGCAGCACGAGGTCCCCACACAATGAGCAGTTCTTC.

CDR3 amino acids: CASSPGTSGREQETQYF. The CDR3 DNA sequence: TGTGCCAGCAGCCCTGGGACTAGCGGGAGGGAACAAGAGACCCAGTACTTC. The V gene is TRBV7-9, the J gene TRBJ2-5, with TRBD2 matching over 16 bases. V lost 5 bases, J lost 2 bases, and 5 bases stayed unmatched. The V gene's germline CDR1 is SEHNR and CDR2 FQNEAQ (reference sequence). The CDR3 runs to 17 residues.